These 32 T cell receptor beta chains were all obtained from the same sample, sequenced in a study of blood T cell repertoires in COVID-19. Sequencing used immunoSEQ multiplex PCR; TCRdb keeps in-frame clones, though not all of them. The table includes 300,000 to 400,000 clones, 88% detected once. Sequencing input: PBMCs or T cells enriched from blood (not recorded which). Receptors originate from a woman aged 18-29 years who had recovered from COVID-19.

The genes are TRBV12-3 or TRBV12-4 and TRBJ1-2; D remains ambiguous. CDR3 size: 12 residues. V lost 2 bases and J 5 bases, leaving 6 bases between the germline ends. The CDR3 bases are TGTGCCAGCAGTTTACGAGGGTATGGCTACACCTTC. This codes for CASSLRGYGYTF.

In DNA form, the CDR3 reads TGTGCCAGCAGTAATAGGGACAGGCATGCCTACGAGCAGTACTTC. Protein: CASSNRDRHAYEQYF. This chain joins TRBV25-1 and TRBJ2-7; the match to TRBD1 covers 8 bases. With V trimmed by 5 bases and J by 2 bases, 8 bases remained unmatched. The CDR3 runs 15 residues. Germline V lookup: CDR1 MGHDK, CDR2 SYGVNS.

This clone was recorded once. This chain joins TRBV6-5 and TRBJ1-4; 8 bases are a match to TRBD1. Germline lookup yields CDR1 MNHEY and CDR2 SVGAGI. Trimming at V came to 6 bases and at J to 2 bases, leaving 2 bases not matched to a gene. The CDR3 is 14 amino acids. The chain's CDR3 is CASSNRGTNEKLFF. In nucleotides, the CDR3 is TGTGCCAGCAGCAACAGGGGGACTAATGAAAAACTGTTTTTT.

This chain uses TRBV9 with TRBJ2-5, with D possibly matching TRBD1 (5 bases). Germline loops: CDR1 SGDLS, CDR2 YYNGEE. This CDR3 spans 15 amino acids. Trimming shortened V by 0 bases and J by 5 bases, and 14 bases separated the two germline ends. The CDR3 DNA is TGTGCCAGCAGCGTAGCTTGGACACGAAGGGAGACCCAGTACTTC. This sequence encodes CASSVAWTRRETQYF. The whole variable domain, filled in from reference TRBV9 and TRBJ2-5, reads DSGVTQTPKHLITATGQRVTLRCSPRSGDLSVYWYQQSLDQGLQFLIQYYNGEERAKGNILERFSAQQFPDLHSELNLSSLELGDSALYFCASSVAWTRRETQYFGPGTRLLVL.

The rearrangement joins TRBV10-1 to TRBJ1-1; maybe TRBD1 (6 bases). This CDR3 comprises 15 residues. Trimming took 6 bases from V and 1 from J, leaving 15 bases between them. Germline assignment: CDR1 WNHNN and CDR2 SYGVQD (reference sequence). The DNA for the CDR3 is TGCGCCAGCAGCCTAAATACAGGGTCGAACACTGAAGCTTTCTTT. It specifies CASSLNTGSNTEAFF.

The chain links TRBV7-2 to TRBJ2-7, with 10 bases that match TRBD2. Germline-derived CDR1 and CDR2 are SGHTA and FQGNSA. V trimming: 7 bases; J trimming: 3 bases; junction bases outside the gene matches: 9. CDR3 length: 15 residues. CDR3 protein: CASTPVAGGYYEQYF. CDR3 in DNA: TGTGCCAGCACCCCCGTAGCGGGGGGATACTACGAGCAGTACTTC.

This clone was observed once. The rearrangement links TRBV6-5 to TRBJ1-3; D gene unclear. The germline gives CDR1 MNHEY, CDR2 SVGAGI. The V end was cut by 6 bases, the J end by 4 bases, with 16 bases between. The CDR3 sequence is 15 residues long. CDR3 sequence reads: CASRFSLSSGNTIYF. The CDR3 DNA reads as TGTGCCAGCAGGTTTTCTCTCTCCTCCGGAAACACCATATATTTT.

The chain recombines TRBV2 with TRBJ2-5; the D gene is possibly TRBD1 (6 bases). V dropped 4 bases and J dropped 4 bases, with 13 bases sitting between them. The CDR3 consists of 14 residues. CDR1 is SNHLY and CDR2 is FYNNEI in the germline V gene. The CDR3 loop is CASSADRSRETQYF. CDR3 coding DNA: TGTGCCAGCAGTGCCGACAGGTCGCGAGAGACCCAGTACTTC.

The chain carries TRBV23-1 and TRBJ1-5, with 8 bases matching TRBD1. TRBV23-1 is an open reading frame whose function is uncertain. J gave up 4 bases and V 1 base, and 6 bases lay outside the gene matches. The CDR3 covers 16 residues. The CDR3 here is CASSQCGTGNNQPQHF. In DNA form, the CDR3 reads TGCGCCAGCAGTCAATGCGGGACAGGCAATAATCAGCCCCAGCATTTT.

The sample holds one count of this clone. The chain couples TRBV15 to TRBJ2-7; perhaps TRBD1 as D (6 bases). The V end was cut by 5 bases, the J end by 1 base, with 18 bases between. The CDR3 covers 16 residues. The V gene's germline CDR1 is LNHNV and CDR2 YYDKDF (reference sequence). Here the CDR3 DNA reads TGTGCCACCAGCCGCCCAGGGGCTGATTGGTCCTACGAGCAGTACTTC. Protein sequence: CATSRPGADWSYEQYF.

CDR3 nucleotide sequence: TGTGCCAGCAGTGGGACAGGGGGAGGAACTGAAGCTTTCTTT. It codes for CASSGTGGGTEAFF. V usage is TRBV7-9 and J usage is TRBJ1-1, with TRBD1 identical over 11 bases. Germline loops: CDR1 SEHNR, CDR2 FQNEAQ (reference sequence). V lost 6 bases to trimming and J lost 5 bases; unmatched junction nucleotides: 5. CDR3 length equals 14 residues.

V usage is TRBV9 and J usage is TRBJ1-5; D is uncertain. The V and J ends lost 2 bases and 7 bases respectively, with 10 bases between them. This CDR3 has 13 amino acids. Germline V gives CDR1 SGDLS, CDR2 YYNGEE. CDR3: CASSVGIWQPQHF. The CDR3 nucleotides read TGTGCCAGCAGCGTCGGGATCTGGCAGCCCCAGCATTTT.

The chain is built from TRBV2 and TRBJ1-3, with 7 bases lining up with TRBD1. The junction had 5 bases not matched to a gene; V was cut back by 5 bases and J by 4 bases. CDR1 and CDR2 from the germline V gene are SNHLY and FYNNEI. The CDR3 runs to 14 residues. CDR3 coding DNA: TGTGCCAGCAGTCCCGGGACAGCCGGAAACACCATATATTTT. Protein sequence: CASSPGTAGNTIYF.

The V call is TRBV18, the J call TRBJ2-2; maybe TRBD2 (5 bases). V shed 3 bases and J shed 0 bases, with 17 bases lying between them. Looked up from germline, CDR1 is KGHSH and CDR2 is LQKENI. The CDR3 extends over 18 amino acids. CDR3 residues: CASSPFAGVRSNTGELFF. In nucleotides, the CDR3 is TGTGCCAGCTCACCCTTTGCGGGTGTACGATCGAACACCGGGGAGCTGTTTTTT.

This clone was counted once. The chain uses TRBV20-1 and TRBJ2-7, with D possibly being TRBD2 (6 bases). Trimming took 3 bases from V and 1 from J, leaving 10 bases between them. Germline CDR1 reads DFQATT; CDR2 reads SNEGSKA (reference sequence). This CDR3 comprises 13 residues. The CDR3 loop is CSASLAASYEQYF. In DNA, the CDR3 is TGCAGTGCTAGTTTAGCGGCTTCCTACGAGCAGTACTTC.

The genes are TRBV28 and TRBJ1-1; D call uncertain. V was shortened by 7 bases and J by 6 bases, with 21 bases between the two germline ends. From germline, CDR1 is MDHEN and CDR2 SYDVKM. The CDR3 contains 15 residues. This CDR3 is CASTRLRGLSAEAFF. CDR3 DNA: TGTGCCAGCACCCGCCTGCGGGGTCTTAGCGCTGAAGCTTTCTTT.

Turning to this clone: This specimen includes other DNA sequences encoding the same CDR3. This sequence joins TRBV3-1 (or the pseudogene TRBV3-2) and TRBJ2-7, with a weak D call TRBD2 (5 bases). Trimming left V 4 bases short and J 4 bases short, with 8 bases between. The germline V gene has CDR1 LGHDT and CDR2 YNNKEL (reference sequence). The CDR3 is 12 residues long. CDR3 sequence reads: CASSPGLYEQYF. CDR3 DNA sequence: TGTGCCAGCAGCCCAGGACTGTACGAGCAGTACTTC.

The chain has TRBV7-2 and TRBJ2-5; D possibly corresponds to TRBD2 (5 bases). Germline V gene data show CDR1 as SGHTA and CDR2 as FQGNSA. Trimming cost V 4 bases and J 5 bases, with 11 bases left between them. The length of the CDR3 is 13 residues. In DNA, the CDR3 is TGTGCCAGCAGCTCGGGGAAACGGGAGACCCAGTACTTC. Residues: CASSSGKRETQYF.

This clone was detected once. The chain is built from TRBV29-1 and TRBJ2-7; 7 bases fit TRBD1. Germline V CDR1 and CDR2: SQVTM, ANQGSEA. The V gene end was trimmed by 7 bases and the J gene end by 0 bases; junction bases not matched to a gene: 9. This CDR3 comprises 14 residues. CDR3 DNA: TGCAGCGCATCCGGGGACAGACCCTCCTACGAGCAGTACTTC. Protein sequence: CSASGDRPSYEQYF.

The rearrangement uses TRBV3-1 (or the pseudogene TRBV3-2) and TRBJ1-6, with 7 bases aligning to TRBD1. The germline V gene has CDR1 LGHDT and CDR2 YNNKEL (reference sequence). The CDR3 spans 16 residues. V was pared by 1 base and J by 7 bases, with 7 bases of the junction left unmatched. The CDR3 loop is CASSQGPTGRNSPLHF. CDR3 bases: TGTGCCAGCAGCCAAGGACCGACAGGGAGGAATTCACCCCTCCACTTT.

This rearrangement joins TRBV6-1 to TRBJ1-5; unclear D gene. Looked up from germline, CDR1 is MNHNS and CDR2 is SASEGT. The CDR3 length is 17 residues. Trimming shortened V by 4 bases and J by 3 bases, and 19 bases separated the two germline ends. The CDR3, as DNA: TGTGCCAGCAGTGTCCTCCCCGCGGCAACGATCAATCAGCCCCAGCATTTT. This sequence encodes CASSVLPAATINQPQHF.

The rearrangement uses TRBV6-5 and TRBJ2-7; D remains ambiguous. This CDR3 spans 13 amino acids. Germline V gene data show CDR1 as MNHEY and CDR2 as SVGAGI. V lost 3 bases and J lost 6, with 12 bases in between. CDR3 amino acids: CASSYSRRGEQYF. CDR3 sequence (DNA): TGTGCCAGCAGTTATAGCAGACGCGGCGAGCAGTACTTC.

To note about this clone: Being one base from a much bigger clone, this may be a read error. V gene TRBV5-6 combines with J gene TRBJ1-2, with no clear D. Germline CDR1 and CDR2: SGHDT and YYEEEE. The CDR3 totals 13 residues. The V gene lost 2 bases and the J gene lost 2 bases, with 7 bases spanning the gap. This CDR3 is CASSLKQNYGYTF. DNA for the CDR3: TGTGCCAGCAGCTTAAAACAGAACTATGGCTACACCTTC.

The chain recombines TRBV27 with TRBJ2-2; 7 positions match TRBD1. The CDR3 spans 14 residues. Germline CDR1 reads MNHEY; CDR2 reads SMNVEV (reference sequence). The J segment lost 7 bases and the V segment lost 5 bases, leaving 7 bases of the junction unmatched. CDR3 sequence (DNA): TGTGCCAGCAGTGCCGAGGGGGCGGGCGGGGAGCTGTTTTTT. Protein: CASSAEGAGGELFF.

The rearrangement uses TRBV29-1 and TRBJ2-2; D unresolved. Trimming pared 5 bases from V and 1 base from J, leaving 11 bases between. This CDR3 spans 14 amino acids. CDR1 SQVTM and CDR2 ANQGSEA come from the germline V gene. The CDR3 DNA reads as TGCAGCGTTATATCGGTCAAGAACACCGGGGAGCTGTTTTTT. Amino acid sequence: CSVISVKNTGELFF.

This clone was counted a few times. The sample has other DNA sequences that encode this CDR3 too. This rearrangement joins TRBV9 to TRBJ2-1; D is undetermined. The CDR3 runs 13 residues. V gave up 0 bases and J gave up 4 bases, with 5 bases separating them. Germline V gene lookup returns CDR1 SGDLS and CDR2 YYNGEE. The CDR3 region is CASSVGEYNEQFF. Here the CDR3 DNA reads TGTGCCAGCAGCGTAGGAGAGTACAATGAGCAGTTCTTC.

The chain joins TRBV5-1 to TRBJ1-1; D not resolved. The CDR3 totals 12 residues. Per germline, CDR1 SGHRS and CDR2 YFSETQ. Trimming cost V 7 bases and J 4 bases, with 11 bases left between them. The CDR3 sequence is CASARGGTEAFF. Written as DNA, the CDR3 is TGCGCCAGCGCCCGGGGTGGCACTGAAGCTTTCTTT.

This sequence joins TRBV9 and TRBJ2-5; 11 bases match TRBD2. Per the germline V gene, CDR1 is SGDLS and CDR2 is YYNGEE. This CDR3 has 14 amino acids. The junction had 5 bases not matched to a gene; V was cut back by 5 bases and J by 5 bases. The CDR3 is CASSSGGEEETQYF. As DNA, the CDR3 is TGTGCCAGCAGTAGCGGGGGGGAGGAGGAGACCCAGTACTTC.

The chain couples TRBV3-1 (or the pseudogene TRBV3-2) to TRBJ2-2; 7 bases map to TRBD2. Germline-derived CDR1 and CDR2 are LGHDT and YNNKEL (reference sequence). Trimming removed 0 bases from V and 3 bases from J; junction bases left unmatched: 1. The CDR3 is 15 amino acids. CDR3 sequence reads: CASSQDGGDTGELFF. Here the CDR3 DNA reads TGTGCCAGCAGCCAAGATGGGGGGGACACCGGGGAGCTGTTTTTT.

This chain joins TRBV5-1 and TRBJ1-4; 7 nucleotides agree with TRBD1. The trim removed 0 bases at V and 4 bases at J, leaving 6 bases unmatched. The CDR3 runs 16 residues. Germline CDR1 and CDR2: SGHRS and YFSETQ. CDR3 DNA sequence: TGCGCCAGCAGCTTGGTTTCGGACAGGTTTAATGAAAAACTGTTTTTT. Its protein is CASSLVSDRFNEKLFF.

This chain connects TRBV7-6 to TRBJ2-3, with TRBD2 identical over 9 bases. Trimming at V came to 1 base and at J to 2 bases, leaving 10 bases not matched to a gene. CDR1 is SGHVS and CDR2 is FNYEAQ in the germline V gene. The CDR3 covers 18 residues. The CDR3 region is CASSLDPVAGGPTDTQYF. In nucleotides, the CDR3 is TGTGCCAGCAGCTTAGACCCCGTGGCGGGGGGGCCCACAGATACGCAGTATTTT.

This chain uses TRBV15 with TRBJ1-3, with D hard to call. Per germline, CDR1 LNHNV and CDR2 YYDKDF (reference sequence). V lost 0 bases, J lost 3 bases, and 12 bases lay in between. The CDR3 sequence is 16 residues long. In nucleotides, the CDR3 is TGTGCCACCAGCAGAGAAGGGAGCTTAGTTGGAAACACCATATATTTT. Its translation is CATSREGSLVGNTIYF.